This is a list of T cell receptor beta chains from one sample in a study of B cell selection in AIRE deficiency. Here immunoSEQ multiplex PCR was the method, and the copy in TCRdb shows in-frame clones only, minus some. The sample gives about 21,000 clones, 94% of which show up once; less than 2% is in the top ten. The specimen was Tregs sorted from PBMCs. The source is a human donor with AIRE deficiency. Both conserved end residues are part of each CDR3. The D gene is left open where the match is weak. Only some rows state a clone size, as once, few, many or a class for expanded clones.

>TRBJ1-2|-|TRBV29-1|-
TGCAGCGTTGAAGTAGGGGGTGGTGGCTACACCTTC
CSVEVGGGGYTF
>TRBJ2-7|-|TRBV7-2|-
TGTGCCAGCAGCTTACTTTGGCTAAACTCCTACGAGCAGTACTTC
CASSLLWLNSYEQYF
>TRBJ2-3|-|TRBV28|-
TGTGCCAGCAGTTTAAGGGGACGGACAGATACGCAGTATTTT
CASSLRGRTDTQYF
>TRBJ2-1|TRBD2|TRBV29-1|-
TGCAGCGCCCGGCGGGAGCTGTACAATGAGCAGTTCTTC
CSARRELYNEQFF
>TRBJ2-7|-|TRBV6-6|-
TGTGCCAGCAGTTACTCGGCAGGCTACGAGCAGTACTTC
CASSYSAGYEQYF
>TRBJ1-6|TRBD1|TRBV30|-
TGTGCCTGGAGTGTCGCAGGGGGAGTCTATAATTCACCCCTCCACTTT
CAWSVAGGVYNSPLHF
>TRBJ2-1|TRBD2|TRBV19|-
TGTGCCAGCAGAGCGGGACGATCCTACAATGAGCAGTTCTTC
CASRAGRSYNEQFF
>TRBJ1-4|-|TRBV10-3|-
TGTGCCATCAGTGAGTCGTTTACGGTAAATGAAAAACTGTTTTTT
CAISESFTVNEKLFF
>TRBJ2-7|-|TRBV23-1|-
TGCGCCAGCAGTCACCCAGGACTGCCCGGCTACGAGCAGTACTTC
CASSHPGLPGYEQYF
>TRBJ1-5|-|TRBV19|-
TGTGCCAGTAGTACCTACGCAGGGGGCAATCAGCCCCAGCATTTT
CASSTYAGGNQPQHF
>TRBJ2-7|TRBD1|TRBV4-2|-
TGTGCCAGCAGCTTGTTTCAAAGGACAGGGTACGTCGGGGAGCAGTACTTC
CASSLFQRTGYVGEQYF
>TRBJ2-3|-|TRBV6-6|-
TGTGCCAGCAGACAAACATGGAGGGATACGCAGTATTTT
CASRQTWRDTQYF
>TRBJ2-7|-|TRBV6-1|-
TGTGCCAGCACCGTCGGCCGAAGGGAGCAGTACTTC
CASTVGRREQYF
>TRBJ2-7|TRBD2|TRBV5-4|-
TGTGCCAGCACCCCCAAACCGGGACTACGAAACGAGCAGTACTTC
CASTPKPGLRNEQYF
>TRBJ2-1|TRBD2|TRBV6-4|-
TGTGCCAGCAGTGTTCCGGGACTAGCGGTGTCCTACAATGAGCAGTTCTTC
CASSVPGLAVSYNEQFF
>TRBJ2-7|TRBD2|TRBV2|-
TGTGCCAGCAGTGAAGCGCGATGGGCGGGAGCAACGTACGAGCAGTACTTC
CASSEARWAGATYEQYF
>TRBJ2-7|-|TRBV27|-
TGTGCCAGCAGTTTATCGGAGTCCTACCACTACGAGCAGTACTTC
CASSLSESYHYEQYF
>TRBJ2-3|-|TRBV2|-
TGTGCCAGCAGTGAACGGGGTACGGGAGTAAGGGATACGCAGTGTTTT
CASSERGTGVRDTQCF
>TRBJ2-3|TRBD1|TRBV19|-
TGTGCCAGTGGGACAGGGGGGTCGAACACAGATACGCAGTATTTT
CASGTGGSNTDTQYF
>TRBJ2-7|-|TRBV28|-
TGTGCCAGCAGTTTTAGCGGACCTTACGAGCAGTACTTC
CASSFSGPYEQYF
>TRBJ1-3|-|TRBV19|-
TGTGCCAGTACCATAGACCGGGCTTCAGGAAACACCATATATTTT
CASTIDRASGNTIYF
>TRBJ2-7|TRBD2|TRBV13|once
TGTGCCAGCAGCTTAGCCCCTAGCGGGAGCTCCTACGAGCAGTACTTC
CASSLAPSGSSYEQYF